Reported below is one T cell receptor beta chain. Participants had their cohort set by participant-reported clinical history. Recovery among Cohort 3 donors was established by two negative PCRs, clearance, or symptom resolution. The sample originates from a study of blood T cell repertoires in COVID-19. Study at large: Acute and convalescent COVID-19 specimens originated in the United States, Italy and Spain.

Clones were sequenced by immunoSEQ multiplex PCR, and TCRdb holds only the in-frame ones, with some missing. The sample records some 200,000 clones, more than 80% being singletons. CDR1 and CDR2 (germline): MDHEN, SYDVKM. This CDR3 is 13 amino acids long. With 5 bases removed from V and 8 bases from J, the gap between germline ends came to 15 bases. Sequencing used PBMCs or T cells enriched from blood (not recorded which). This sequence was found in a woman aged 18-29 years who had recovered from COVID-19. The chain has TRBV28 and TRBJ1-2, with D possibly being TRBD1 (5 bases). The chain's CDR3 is CASSPQDVQGYTF. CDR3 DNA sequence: TGTGCCAGCAGTCCACAGGATGTTCAGGGCTACACCTTC.